This T cell receptor (beta chain) stems from a study of T cells in Graves' hyperthyroidism and ophthalmopathy. The study, taken as a whole, reports: Ophthalmopathy got predicted by the model a median 6.5 months before its onset.

This clonotype rates as large. Its specificity is unknown. The CDR3 regions of TCR beta were amplified from RNA transcripts. A set of HTBI primers served as the primers for a first-round RT-PCR of the TCR CDR3. Using its own MiXCR run on the multiplex PCR reads, TCRdb lists one record per CDR3 protein. The data show tens of thousands of distinct CDR3 sequences, approximately 50% seen once. Sequencing input: blood. This clonotype was sampled from an older woman with Graves' ophthalmopathy.

The CDR3 coding sequence is TGCGCCAGCAGTGAGTCCGGGCCGAATCAGCCCCAGCATTTT. Its protein product is CASSESGPNQPQHF. This rearrangement joins TRBV10-2 to TRBJ1-5; D remains ambiguous. V dropped 0 bases and J dropped 4 bases, with 7 bases sitting between them. CDR3 length: 14 residues. Per germline, CDR1 WSHSY and CDR2 SAAADI.